These 21 T cell receptor beta chains share one sample of origin, sequenced in a study of response to subunit inactivated influenza vaccine. Using its own MiXCR run on the RT-PCR reads, TCRdb lists one record per CDR3 protein. This table holds about 530,000 distinct CDR3 sequences, around 13% found once. The specimen comprised PBMCs from blood, sampled more than 35 days after vaccination. All receptors derive from a man between 45 and 60 years old who received an inactivated influenza vaccine.

The sample holds many counts of this clonotype. This sequence joins TRBV7-8 and TRBJ2-3, with D unresolved. The CDR3 spans 14 residues. V dropped 1 base and J dropped 5 bases, with 10 bases sitting between them. Per germline, CDR1 SGHVS and CDR2 FQNEAQ. CDR3 protein: CASSLDPMIDTQYF. The CDR3 DNA reads TGTGCCAGCAGCTTAGATCCCATGATAGATACGCAGTATTTT.

This chain uses TRBV28 with TRBJ2-2, with D perhaps matching TRBD1 (5 bases). Per germline, CDR1 MDHEN and CDR2 SYDVKM. CDR3 size: 15 residues. V was pared by 7 bases and J by 2 bases, with 14 bases between. The CDR3 loop reads CASNGVQGNTGELFF. In nucleotides, the CDR3 is TGTGCCAGCAATGGAGTCCAGGGAAACACCGGGGAGCTGTTTTTT.

The chain couples TRBV2 to TRBJ2-7; D gene ambiguous. In germline, CDR1 is SNHLY, CDR2 FYNNEI. V gave up 7 bases and J gave up 1 base, with 14 bases separating them. The CDR3 spans 14 residues. CDR3 region: CASMDGLGSYEQYF. The CDR3 coding sequence is TGTGCCAGCATGGACGGGTTGGGATCCTACGAGCAGTACTTC.

The chain employs TRBV6-5 and TRBJ1-5; TRBD1 aligns across 7 bases. This CDR3 region has 15 residues. Unmatched junction bases numbered 8, after V lost 2 bases and J lost 7 bases. Germline CDR1 MNHEY, CDR2 SVGAGI. CDR3 bases: TGTGCCAGCAGTTACCGACAGGGTTTCGGACAGCCCCAGCATTTT. Residues: CASSYRQGFGQPQHF.

In regard to this clonotype: A read error may explain this, as a much larger clone is one base away. The chain is built from TRBV24-1 and TRBJ2-3; no firm D call. The CDR3 has 11 amino acids. Germline V CDR1 and CDR2: KGHDR, SFDVKD. V was clipped by 4 bases and J by 4 bases, with 2 bases between them. CDR3 amino acids: CATSEADTQYF. The CDR3 DNA reads as TGTGCCACCAGTGAGGCAGATACGCAGTATTTT.

The chain is built from TRBV20-1 and TRBJ2-5; TRBD2 aligns across 8 bases. The CDR3 consists of 14 residues. The germline V gene encodes CDR1 DFQATT and CDR2 SNEGSKA (reference sequence). J gave up 2 bases and V 3 bases, and 5 bases lay outside the gene matches. CDR3 DNA sequence: TGCAGTGCTAGTTCTGCGGGGGGTCAAGAGACCCAGTACTTC. This translates into CSASSAGGQETQYF.

The CDR3 sequence: CASSQAQVVTEAFF. CDR3 DNA sequence: TGCGCCAGCAGCCAAGCCCAGGTGGTCACTGAAGCTTTCTTT. The chain links TRBV4-3 to TRBJ1-1; no clear D. Per germline, CDR1 LGHNA and CDR2 YSLEER. V dropped 1 base and J dropped 4 bases, with 10 bases sitting between them. The CDR3 runs 14 residues.

This chain connects TRBV4-3 to TRBJ1-6; D is possibly TRBD1 (6 bases). From germline, CDR1 is LGHNA and CDR2 YSLEER. Deletions cut 3 bases from V and 8 bases from J, with 11 bases between. This CDR3 region has 14 residues. CDR3 in amino acids: CASSHLNRDSPLHF. Here the CDR3 DNA reads TGCGCCAGCAGCCACTTAAACAGGGATTCACCCCTCCACTTT.

The chain is built from TRBV7-2 and TRBJ2-7; D gene unclear. Trimming removed 0 bases at V and 0 bases at J, with 9 bases between. CDR3 length: 15 residues. The germline V gene has CDR1 SGHTA and CDR2 FQGNSA. The CDR3 region is CASSLAGANSYEQYF. CDR3 sequence (DNA): TGTGCCAGCAGCTTAGCGGGCGCCAACTCCTACGAGCAGTACTTC.

Details on this clonotype: This could be a read error, since a much larger clone is one nucleotide away. The chain's CDR3 is CSIPREGYNEQFF. CDR3 nucleotide sequence: TGCAGCATTCCCCGGGAAGGATACAATGAGCAGTTCTTC. The chain uses TRBV29-1 and TRBJ2-1; D possibly corresponds to TRBD2 (5 bases). This CDR3 contains 13 residues. The ends were cut back, 8 bases at V and 4 bases at J, with 15 bases in the middle. The germline V gene has CDR1 SQVTM and CDR2 ANQGSEA.

In its sample, this clonotype was seen a few times. The CDR3 spells CASSLGPPRTSGRASSEQFF. The CDR3 region has the DNA TGCGCCAGCAGCTTGGGACCCCCGCGGACTAGCGGGAGGGCCTCTAGTGAGCAGTTCTTC. This chain joins TRBV5-1 and TRBJ2-1; 15 nucleotides agree with TRBD2. Trimming removed 0 bases from V and 9 bases from J; junction bases left unmatched: 16. There are 20 residues in the CDR3. Germline CDR1 reads SGHRS; CDR2 reads YFSETQ.

This clonotype came up many times. The V gene is TRBV11-2, the J gene TRBJ2-7; the match to TRBD2 covers 10 bases. The junction had 3 bases not matched to a gene; V was cut back by 3 bases and J by 4 bases. The germline V gene has CDR1 SGHAT and CDR2 FQNNGV. The CDR3 has 14 amino acids. The CDR3 here is CASSLGLANYEQYF. The CDR3 DNA follows: TGTGCCAGCAGCTTGGGACTAGCGAATTACGAGCAGTACTTC.

This clonotype was found many times. The chain joins TRBV6-1 to TRBJ2-2; TRBD1 agrees at 10 bases. Germline CDR1 and CDR2: MNHNS and SASEGT. The V gene end was trimmed by 6 bases and the J gene end by 0 bases; junction bases not matched to a gene: 10. The CDR3 consists of 18 residues. CDR3 loop: CASRPGQGTFANTGELFF. The CDR3 DNA is TGTGCCAGCAGACCGGGACAGGGGACGTTCGCGAACACCGGGGAGCTGTTTTTT.

This clonotype was detected a few times. The J gene is TRBJ1-6, the V gene TRBV10-2, with D unresolved. With 0 bases removed from V and 3 bases from J, the gap between germline ends came to 6 bases. The CDR3 is 15 amino acids. Germline V gene lookup returns CDR1 WSHSY and CDR2 SAAADI. The CDR3, as DNA: TGCGCCAGCAGTGAGTCGCGGTTCTATAATTCACCCCTCCACTTT. It is translated as CASSESRFYNSPLHF.

This clonotype was found a few times. The gene calls are TRBV20-1 and TRBJ2-3; D is unresolved. CDR1 and CDR2 from the germline V gene are DFQATT and SNEGSKA (reference sequence). The CDR3 length is 15 residues. Trimming took off 5 bases at V and 4 bases at J, with 19 bases between the two ends. This CDR3 is CSAVPKIGLADTQYF. The CDR3 DNA reads TGCAGTGCTGTCCCTAAAATTGGTCTCGCAGATACGCAGTATTTT.

This clonotype appeared many times. V usage is TRBV7-2 and J usage is TRBJ2-7; 10 bases map to TRBD2. This CDR3 spans 15 amino acids. V gave up 2 bases and J gave up 2 bases; unmatched junction bases: 3. The germline V gene encodes CDR1 SGHTA and CDR2 FQGNSA. The CDR3 DNA reads TGTGCCAGCAGCTTACTAGCGGGGGACCCCTACGAGCAGTACTTC. Its translation is CASSLLAGDPYEQYF.

J is TRBJ2-7 and V is TRBV20-1; a possible D gene is TRBD2 (6 bases). Germline V gene sequence: CDR1 DFQATT, CDR2 SNEGSKA (reference sequence). V gave up 5 bases and J gave up 3 bases, with 23 bases separating them. The CDR3 has 16 residues. The CDR3 bases are TGCAGTGCTCGGAACTCCCGGAGGGAAATTCTCTACGAGCAGTACTTC. This codes for CSARNSRREILYEQYF.

This clonotype was counted between two and nine times. The gene calls are TRBV6-2 or TRBV6-3 and TRBJ2-5, with D unclear. CDR3 size: 14 residues. The V end was cut by 4 bases, the J end by 3 bases, with 12 bases between. Germline assignment: CDR1 MNHEY and CDR2 SVGEGT. In DNA, the CDR3 is TGTGCCAGCAGTTTCACCCTCCGGGAAGAGACCCAGTACTTC. This gives the protein CASSFTLREETQYF.

This clonotype was recorded a few times. The chain combines TRBV15 with TRBJ1-2; D ambiguous. Looked up from germline, CDR1 is LNHNV and CDR2 is YYDKDF (reference sequence). V dropped 3 bases and J dropped 0 bases, with 11 bases sitting between them. The CDR3 runs 15 residues. CDR3 sequence (DNA): TGTGCCACCAGCAGGACCCCGGCGGCTAACTATGGCTACACCTTC. It specifies CATSRTPAANYGYTF.

This clonotype was picked up a small number of times. CDR3 nucleotides: TGTGCCAGCAGCTTGGGCCACCCTGAACGGGCCAAAAACATTCAGTACTTC. This sequence encodes CASSLGHPERAKNIQYF. The chain joins TRBV5-5 to TRBJ2-4; D unclear. The ends were cut back, 0 bases at V and 1 base at J, with 14 bases in the middle. The CDR3 loop spans 17 amino acids. Germline values: CDR1 SGHKS, CDR2 YYEKEE (reference sequence).

This chain connects TRBV9 to TRBJ2-1; D is unresolved. Germline V lookup: CDR1 SGDLS, CDR2 YYNGEE. The CDR3 covers 13 residues. Between the trimmed V and J ends, which lost 5 bases and 8 bases, there was a span of 14 bases. In DNA form, the CDR3 reads TGTGCCAGCAGTACCGGAGCGTCCGATGAGCAGTTCTTC. Translation: CASSTGASDEQFF.